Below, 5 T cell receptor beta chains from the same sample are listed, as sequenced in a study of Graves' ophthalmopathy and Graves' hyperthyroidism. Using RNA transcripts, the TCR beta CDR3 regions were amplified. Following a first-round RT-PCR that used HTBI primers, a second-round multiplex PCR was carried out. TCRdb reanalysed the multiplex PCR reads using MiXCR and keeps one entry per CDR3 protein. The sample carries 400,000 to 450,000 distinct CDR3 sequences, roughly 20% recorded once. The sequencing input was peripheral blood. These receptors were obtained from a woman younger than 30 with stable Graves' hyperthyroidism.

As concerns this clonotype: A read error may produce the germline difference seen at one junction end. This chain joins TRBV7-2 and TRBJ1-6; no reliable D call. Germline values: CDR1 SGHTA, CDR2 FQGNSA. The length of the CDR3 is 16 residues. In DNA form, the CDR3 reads TGTGCCAACAGCCGACATAAGAGCTCCTATAATTCACCCCTCCACTTT. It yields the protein CANSRHKSSYNSPLHF.

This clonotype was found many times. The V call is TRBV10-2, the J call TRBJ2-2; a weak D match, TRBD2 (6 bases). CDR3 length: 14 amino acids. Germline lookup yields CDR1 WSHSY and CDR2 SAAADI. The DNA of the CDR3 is TGCGCTGCCGGCGGGACCACGAACACCGGGGAGCTGTTTTTT. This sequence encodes CAAGGTTNTGELFF.

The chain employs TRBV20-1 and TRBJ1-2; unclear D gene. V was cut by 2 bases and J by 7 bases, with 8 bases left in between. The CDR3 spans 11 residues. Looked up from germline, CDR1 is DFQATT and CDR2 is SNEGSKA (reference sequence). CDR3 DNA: TGCAGTGCTAGACTAGACTCTGGCTACACCTTC. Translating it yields CSARLDSGYTF.

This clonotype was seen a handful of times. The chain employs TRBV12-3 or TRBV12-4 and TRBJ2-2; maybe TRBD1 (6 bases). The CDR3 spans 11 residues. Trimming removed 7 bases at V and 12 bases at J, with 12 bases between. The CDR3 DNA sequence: TGTGCCAGCAAGATTGGACAGCAGCTGTTTTTT. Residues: CASKIGQQLFF.

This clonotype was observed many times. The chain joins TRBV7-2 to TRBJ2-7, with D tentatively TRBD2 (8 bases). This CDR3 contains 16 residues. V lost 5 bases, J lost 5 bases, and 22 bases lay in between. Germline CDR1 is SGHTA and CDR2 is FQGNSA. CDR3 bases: TGTGCCAGCAGCCCAGGGGGGAGCGGGAGAGTCCACGAGCAGTACTTC. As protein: CASSPGGSGRVHEQYF.